These T cell receptor beta chains were read from a single sample in a study of T cell responses to AZD1222 COVID-19 vaccine. Libraries were prepared by immunoSEQ multiplex PCR; TCRdb keeps only in-frame clonotypes and omits some of them. The table lists 200,000 or so clones, around 87% of them singletons. Sequences were derived from peripheral blood, sampled on day 0 of MenACWY control vaccination. The source of these receptors is an adult in good health. The CDR3 runs from the conserved cysteine through the conserved F or W. Fields, in order: D gene, CDR3 length, V gene, clone size, J gene, CDR3 protein, CDR3 DNA. The D gene is left open where the match is weak. Part of the rows lack a size; the others show once, few, many or a class for expanded clones.

>NA|16|TRBV6-5|few|TRBJ2-7
CASSYSMVAYSHEQYF
TGTGCCAGCAGTTACTCGATGGTAGCGTACTCCCACGAGCAGTACTTC
>NA|15|TRBV6-2/TRBV6-3|NA|TRBJ2-4
CASSRNGIAKNIQYF
TGTGCCAGCAGTAGAAATGGGATAGCCAAAAACATTCAGTACTTC
>NA|14|TRBV6-1|NA|TRBJ1-4
CASSEGTSAEKLFF
TGTGCCAGCAGTGAAGGTACCTCCGCTGAAAAACTGTTTTTT
>NA|13|TRBV27|NA|TRBJ2-7
CASSLRGYGEQYF
TGTGCCAGCAGTTTACGGGGGTATGGGGAGCAGTACTTC
>TRBD1|15|TRBV5-1|NA|TRBJ1-1
CASSIRQGANTEAFF
TGCGCCAGCAGCATTCGACAGGGGGCGAACACTGAAGCTTTCTTT
>TRBD2|14|TRBV11-1|NA|TRBJ2-5
CASSSRLAVETQYF
TGTGCCAGCAGCTCCCGACTAGCTGTAGAGACCCAGTACTTC
>TRBD1|13|TRBV30|NA|TRBJ2-7
CAWNTGGSYEQYF
TGTGCCTGGAACACAGGGGGCTCCTACGAGCAGTACTTC
>TRBD2|16|TRBV7-3|NA|TRBJ2-3
CASSLRLAGHTDTQYF
TGTGCCAGCAGCTTACGACTAGCGGGGCACACAGATACGCAGTATTTT
>TRBD2|16|TRBV4-3|NA|TRBJ2-3
CASSQNSGGGTDTQYF
TGCGCCAGCAGCCAGAACTCGGGGGGAGGCACAGATACGCAGTATTTT
>TRBD1|16|TRBV15|NA|TRBJ2-1
CATSKAQGAPLNEQFF
TGTGCCACCAGTAAGGCACAGGGGGCGCCTCTAAATGAGCAGTTCTTC
>NA|14|TRBV7-2|NA|TRBJ2-2
CASSTTGRFGELFF
TGTGCCAGCAGCACCACGGGGCGTTTCGGGGAGCTGTTTTTT
>NA|12|TRBV5-6|NA|TRBJ2-1
CASSEGNNEQFF
TGTGCCAGCAGCGAGGGAAACAATGAGCAGTTCTTC
>TRBD1|16|TRBV18|NA|TRBJ2-6
CASSEGQVSGANVLTF
TGTGCCAGCTCAGAGGGACAGGTCTCTGGGGCCAACGTCCTGACTTTC
>NA|15|TRBV9|NA|TRBJ2-3
CASRRGPSSTDTQYF
TGTGCCAGCCGACGGGGGCCATCTAGCACAGATACGCAGTATTTT
>NA|14|TRBV5-4|NA|TRBJ2-3
CASGLRAGTDTQYF
TGTGCCAGCGGGTTGAGGGCGGGCACAGATACGCAGTATTTT
>NA|15|TRBV9|once|TRBJ2-2
CASSVAGPRPGELFF
TGTGCCAGCAGCGTAGCGGGACCCCGCCCCGGGGAGCTGTTTTTT
>NA|14|TRBV6-5|NA|TRBJ1-2
CASSYSSGLYGYTF
TGTGCCAGCAGTTACTCGAGCGGACTTTATGGCTACACCTTC
>NA|12|TRBV2|once|TRBJ1-1
CASREAGREAFF
TGTGCCAGCAGAGAAGCAGGGAGGGAAGCTTTCTTT
>NA|15|TRBV6-5|NA|TRBJ1-6
CASSYGDSFNSPLHF
TGTGCCAGCAGTTACGGGGACTCCTTTAATTCACCCCTCCACTTT
>NA|14|TRBV6-2/TRBV6-3|NA|TRBJ1-4
CASSYAGENEKLFF
TGTGCCAGCAGTTACGCAGGGGAGAATGAAAAACTGTTTTTT
>NA|13|TRBV3-1/TRBV3-2|NA|TRBJ2-7
CASSQFLLAQIFF
TGTGCCAGCAGCCAATTCTTGCTAGCCCAGATCTTCTTC
>NA|13|TRBV10-2|NA|TRBJ2-2
CASTPTWTGELFF
TGCGCCAGCACCCCTACGTGGACCGGGGAGCTGTTTTTT
>TRBD1|14|TRBV5-1|NA|TRBJ2-7
CASSSGETGLKQYF
TGCGCCAGCAGCTCTGGGGAGACAGGGTTAAAGCAGTACTTC
>TRBD2|15|TRBV30|NA|TRBJ2-1
CAGGVAGIGINEQFF
TGTGCCGGAGGGGTAGCGGGAATAGGCATCAATGAGCAGTTCTTC
>TRBD1|13|TRBV30|NA|TRBJ1-5
CAWNRGSNQPQHF
TGTGCCTGGAACAGGGGTAGCAATCAGCCCCAGCATTTT
>NA|17|TRBV4-1|once|TRBJ2-7
CASSQEANSHISYEQYF
TGCGCCAGCAGCCAAGAGGCAAATTCCCATATCTCCTACGAGCAGTACTTC
>TRBD1|12|TRBV5-1|NA|TRBJ2-7
CASSYSGTGPKF
TGCGCCAGCAGCTATTCCGGGACAGGGCCCAAGTTC
>TRBD1|13|TRBV9|NA|TRBJ1-1
CASSVEQGTEAFF
TGTGCCAGCAGCGTAGAACAGGGGACTGAAGCTTTCTTT
>NA|13|TRBV28|NA|TRBJ2-5
CASSQTVQETQYF
TGTGCCAGCAGTCAGACGGTCCAAGAGACCCAGTACTTC
>NA|13|TRBV28|NA|TRBJ1-1
CAATGPMNTEAFF
TGTGCCGCCACGGGACCGATGAACACTGAAGCTTTCTTT
>TRBD2|16|TRBV19|NA|TRBJ2-3
CASSILAGRSTDTQYF
TGTGCCAGTAGTATTCTAGCGGGCCGGAGCACAGATACGCAGTATTTT
>NA|14|TRBV7-9|once|TRBJ1-3
CASRQGSSGNTIYF
TGTGCCAGCAGACAGGGTAGCTCTGGAAACACCATATATTTT
>TRBD1|15|TRBV28|NA|TRBJ2-5
CASSSRTGGMETQYF
TGTGCCAGCAGTTCGCGGACAGGGGGCATGGAGACCCAGTACTTC
>NA|16|TRBV7-3|NA|TRBJ1-1
CASSLYSRNLNTEAFF
TGTGCCAGCAGCTTATATTCGCGAAATCTTAACACTGAAGCTTTCTTT
>NA|14|TRBV19|NA|TRBJ2-3
CASSIGADGDTQYF
TGTGCCAGTAGTATAGGGGCTGATGGGGATACGCAGTATTTT
>NA|15|TRBV7-3|NA|TRBJ2-1
CASSLGFGAGNEQFF
NA
>TRBD1|16|TRBV25-1|NA|TRBJ2-7
CASSSTGALAPYEQYF
TGTGCCAGCAGTTCCACAGGGGCTCTGGCCCCTTACGAGCAGTACTTC
>NA|15|TRBV5-5|few|TRBJ1-6
CASSLAGGVDSPLHF
TGTGCCAGCAGCTTGGCCGGGGGGGTCGATTCACCCCTCCACTTT
>TRBD2|15|TRBV11-1|NA|TRBJ2-7
CASSLYSGSGYEQYF
TGTGCCAGCAGCTTATATAGCGGGAGCGGCTACGAGCAGTACTTC
>TRBD1|13|TRBV18|NA|TRBJ1-2
CASSPGRGQSYTF
TGTGCCAGCTCACCTGGGAGGGGGCAGAGCTACACCTTC
>NA|14|TRBV7-9|NA|TRBJ1-1
CASSSQGGNTEAFF
TGTGCCAGCAGCTCTCAAGGAGGAAACACTGAAGCTTTCTTT
>TRBD2|16|TRBV5-1|few|TRBJ2-1
CASSLGTSGGVGEQFF
TGCGCCAGCAGCCTAGGGACTAGCGGGGGCGTGGGTGAGCAGTTCTTC
>NA|13|TRBV30|NA|TRBJ1-1
CAWSVLRETEAFF
TGTGCCTGGAGTGTTCTCAGGGAAACTGAAGCTTTCTTT
>TRBD1|20|TRBV2|NA|TRBJ1-4
CASGLTRQGTGYATNEKLFF
TGTGCCAGCGGACTTACGAGACAAGGGACAGGGTACGCAACTAATGAAAAACTGTTTTTT
>TRBD2|14|TRBV9|NA|TRBJ2-5
CASSWNSGGETQYF
TGTGCCAGCAGCTGGAATAGCGGGGGGGAGACCCAGTACTTC
>NA|13|TRBV14|NA|TRBJ1-6
CASSQVPLQGLHF
TGTGCCAGCAGCCAAGTACCCCTTCAAGGCCTCCACTTT
>NA|13|TRBV9|NA|TRBJ1-6
CASSYGTNSPLHF
TGTGCCAGCAGCTACGGGACGAATTCACCCCTCCACTTT
>TRBD1|13|TRBV30|once|TRBJ2-5
CAWSGTGQETQYF
TGTGCCTGGAGTGGGACAGGGCAAGAGACCCAGTACTTC
>NA|14|TRBV5-1|NA|TRBJ1-4
CASSLGRANEKLFF
TGCGCCAGCAGCTTGGGAAGGGCCAATGAAAAACTGTTTTTT
>NA|15|TRBV24-1|NA|TRBJ1-1
CATSEAAGQRDGAFF
TGTGCCACCAGTGAGGCCGCGGGACAAAGGGACGGAGCTTTCTTT
>TRBD1|16|TRBV10-3|NA|TRBJ1-1
CAISGQGSVVDTEAFF
TGTGCCATCAGTGGACAGGGTAGCGTGGTGGACACTGAAGCTTTCTTT
>TRBD2|14|TRBV27|NA|TRBJ2-7
CASSLASGGYEQYF
TGTGCCAGCAGTTTGGCTAGCGGGGGCTACGAGCAGTACTTC
>TRBD1|15|TRBV4-3|NA|TRBJ2-2
CASSQGDRVTGELFF
TGCGCCAGCAGCCAAGGGGACAGGGTCACCGGGGAGCTGTTTTTT